This TCR beta chain is from a study of T-cell memory formation after mild COVID-19. At the level of the study: Largely, TCR clusters stayed within a single donor. Overall study results and limits: What remained unconfirmed was the SARS-CoV-2 specificity of second-wave clones peaking on day 37.

This clonotype has a handful of counts. Its target is not known. TCRdb re-called the 5' RACE reads with MiXCR, one entry per CDR3 protein. The sample consists of some 270,000 distinct CDR3 sequences, approximately 15% of them appearing once. CDR1 is SGHTA, CDR2 FQGTGA, per germline. The CDR3 sequence is 15 residues long. V was cut by 2 bases and J by 9 bases, with 17 bases left in between. Sequencing used PBMCs or a T cell subset sorted from them (not recorded which). The chain recombines TRBV7-3 with TRBJ2-4; D might be TRBD1 (5 bases). The source of this sequence is an adult woman who had mild COVID-19 (a few samples of this study predate the infection). Cell type and time point are not known. The CDR3 DNA is TGTGCCAGCAGCTTATCTCAGGGAAGGTCAAGCATTCAGTACTTC. Its translation: CASSLSQGRSSIQYF.